This T cell receptor beta chain came from a study of CD8 T cells in ankylosing spondylitis. Findings and limits, study-wide: Seven to nine highly homologous variants formed a TCR beta motif that appeared characteristic of ankylosing spondylitis blood.

This clonotype has a count of ten or more. The antigen remains undetermined. TCRdb ran MiXCR on the 5' RACE reads and lists one entry per CDR3 protein. The table records 25,000 to 30,000 distinct CDR3 sequences, 5.3% of them present only once. The receptor comes from a female donor with ankylosing spondylitis or in good health (not recorded which). Sequenced: blood, either unsorted or a sorted T cell fraction (not recorded which).

The CDR3 loop is CASSVGGIREGETQYF. DNA for the CDR3: TGTGCCAGCAGCGTAGGGGGCATCCGTGAGGGGGAGACCCAGTACTTC. J is TRBJ2-5 and V is TRBV9; D is possibly TRBD1 or TRBD2 (5 bases each). The V gene lost 0 bases and the J gene lost 5 bases, with 17 bases spanning the gap. The CDR3 runs 16 residues. Germline assignment: CDR1 SGDLS and CDR2 YYNGEE.